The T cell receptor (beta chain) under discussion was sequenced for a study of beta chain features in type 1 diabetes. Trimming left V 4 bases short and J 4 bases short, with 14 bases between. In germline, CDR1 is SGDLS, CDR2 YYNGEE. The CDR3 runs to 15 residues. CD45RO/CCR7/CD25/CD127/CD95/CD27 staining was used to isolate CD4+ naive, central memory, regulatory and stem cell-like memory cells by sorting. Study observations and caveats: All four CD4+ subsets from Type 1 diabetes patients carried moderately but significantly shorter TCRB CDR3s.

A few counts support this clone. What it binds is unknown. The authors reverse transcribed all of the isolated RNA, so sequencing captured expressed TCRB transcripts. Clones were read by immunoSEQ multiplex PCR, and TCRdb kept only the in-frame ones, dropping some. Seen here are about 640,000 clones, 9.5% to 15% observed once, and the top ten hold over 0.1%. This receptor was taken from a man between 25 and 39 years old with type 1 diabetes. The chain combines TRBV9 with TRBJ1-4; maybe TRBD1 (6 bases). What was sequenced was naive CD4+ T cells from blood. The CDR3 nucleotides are TGTGCCAGCAGCACCCGAACAGGGAATAATGAAAAACTGTTTTTT. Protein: CASSTRTGNNEKLFF.